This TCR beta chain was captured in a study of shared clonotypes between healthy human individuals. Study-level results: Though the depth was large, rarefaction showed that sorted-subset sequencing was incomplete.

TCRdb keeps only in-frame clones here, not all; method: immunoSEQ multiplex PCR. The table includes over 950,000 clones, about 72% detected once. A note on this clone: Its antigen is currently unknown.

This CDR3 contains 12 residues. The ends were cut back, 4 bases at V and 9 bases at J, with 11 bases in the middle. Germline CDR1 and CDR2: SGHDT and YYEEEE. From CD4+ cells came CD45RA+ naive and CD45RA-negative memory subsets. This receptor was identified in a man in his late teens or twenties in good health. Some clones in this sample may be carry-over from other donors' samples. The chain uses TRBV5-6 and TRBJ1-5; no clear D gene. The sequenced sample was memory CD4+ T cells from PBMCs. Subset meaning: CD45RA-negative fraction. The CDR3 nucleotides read TGTGCCAGCAGCCTGGGTGTCGGGCCCCAGCATTTT. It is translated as CASSLGVGPQHF.